This TCR beta chain was sequenced for a study of cytomegalovirus exposure and HLA in healthy donors. On the study more broadly: For the 300 to 400 genotyped donors, around 76% fell within the Caucasian-associated ancestry cluster. Whole-study results and caveats: Exclusion applied to some V segments, including TRBV6-2 and TRBV6-3, as they were indistinguishable. In a later analysis, at a false discovery rate of 0.05, over 15,000 TCR beta sequences were associated with HLA alleles. Specificity of a few CMV-associated chains for CMV antigens was verified in vitro.

A remark on this clone: What it recognizes is unknown.

The primer mix had 60 Vbeta and 13 Jbeta primers. Repertoires were generated with immunoSEQ multiplex PCR, while TCRdb's copy carries only in-frame clones and drops some. The data hold roughly 180,000 clones, with around 81% observed a single time. V trimming: 2 bases; J trimming: 1 base; junction bases outside the gene matches: 0. Germline values: CDR1 MDHEN, CDR2 SYDVKM. The CDR3 spans 14 residues. Material for sequencing was PBMCs. The gene calls are TRBV28 and TRBJ1-1, with 8 bases fitting TRBD1. The sequence was collected from a woman aged 18-35 years in good health and CMV-seropositive. The CDR3 sequence: CASSLTGGNTEAFF. CDR3 in DNA: TGTGCCAGCAGTTTAACAGGGGGGAACACTGAAGCTTTCTTT.